The present entry profiles one T cell receptor beta chain with its context. As yet, its antigen is unknown. The record originates from a study of Ad26.COV2.S vaccination and SARS-CoV-2 variants. The study, taken as a whole, reports: Analyses of TCR breadth and depth may have underestimated total T cell responses.

This table comes from immunoSEQ multiplex PCR, and its TCRdb copy is limited to in-frame clones, with some not included. The sample lists about 680,000 clones; about 90% were seen once. CDR1 is KGHDR and CDR2 is SFDVKD in the germline V gene. The CDR3 extends over 14 amino acids. Trimming removed 7 bases from V and 5 bases from J; junction bases left unmatched: 8. Treatment defined: some 20 received Ad26.COV2.S at low or high dose, single or two shots; 5 received placebo; per-sample allocation not given. Vaccine and placebo recipients were sampled on day 63 after the first injection. The sequence was collected from a person between 18 and 65 years old who received the Ad26.COV2.S COVID-19 vaccine or a placebo. V and J are TRBV24-1 and TRBJ2-5; 8 bases are shared with TRBD1. This material consisted of peripheral blood, taken in a trial of Ad26.COV2.S vaccine versus placebo. CDR3 loop: CATRGTGLGETQYF. The CDR3 DNA sequence: TGTGCCACCAGAGGGACAGGCCTGGGGGAGACCCAGTACTTC.